This is a list of T cell receptor beta chains from one sample in a study of blood T cell repertoires in COVID-19. Produced via immunoSEQ multiplex PCR; TCRdb's table is partial and in-frame only. The data show 250,000 to 350,000 clones, with around 90% seen just once and less than 0.95% held by the top ten. Sequences were obtained from peripheral blood. The origin of the receptors is a woman between 35 and 50 years old who had recovered from COVID-19. CDR3s include the opening cysteine and the closing phenylalanine or tryptophan. The order of the fields is clone size, D gene, V gene, J gene, CDR3 protein, CDR3 DNA. A D gene is named only where the DNA matches it firmly. Expanded clones get a size class; other rows say once, few or many, or leave the size out.

size: .
D: TRBD1
V: TRBV27
J: TRBJ1-6
CDR3: CASSHDRENSPLHF
DNA: TGTGCCAGCAGCCACGACAGGGAAAATTCACCCCTCCACTTT

size: .
D: TRBD2
V: TRBV27
J: TRBJ2-7
CDR3: CASSSAGPYEQYF
DNA: TGTGCCAGCAGCTCAGCGGGGCCGTACGAGCAGTACTTC

size: .
D: .
V: TRBV7-3
J: TRBJ1-3
CDR3: CASSLTPGNTIYF
DNA: TGTGCCAGCAGCTTAACCCCAGGAAACACCATATATTTT

size: .
D: TRBD1
V: TRBV7-9
J: TRBJ2-7
CDR3: CASSSGTGREQYF
DNA: TGTGCCAGCAGCTCCGGGACAGGGAGGGAGCAGTACTTC

size: once
D: .
V: TRBV6-6
J: TRBJ2-7
CDR3: CASSYEGAGYEQYF
DNA: TGTGCCAGCAGTTACGAGGGAGCCGGATACGAGCAGTACTTC

size: .
D: TRBD2
V: TRBV9
J: TRBJ2-7
CDR3: CASSPGGDFPYEQYF
DNA: TGTGCCAGCAGCCCGGGGGGAGACTTCCCCTACGAGCAGTACTTC

size: .
D: TRBD2
V: TRBV7-6
J: TRBJ2-5
CDR3: CASSLDPVVAGAQETQYF
DNA: TGTGCCAGCAGCTTAGACCCGGTGGTAGCGGGTGCCCAAGAGACCCAGTACTTC

size: .
D: .
V: TRBV19
J: TRBJ2-3
CDR3: CASSDPRGGTDTQYF
DNA: TGTGCCAGTAGTGACCCCCGCGGGGGCACAGATACGCAGTATTTT

size: .
D: .
V: TRBV7-3
J: TRBJ2-3
CDR3: CASSPQQGYTDTQYF
DNA: TGTGCCAGCAGCCCCCAACAGGGTTACACAGATACGCAGTATTTT

size: .
D: .
V: TRBV6-1
J: TRBJ1-1
CDR3: CASSQGGSEAFF
DNA: TGTGCCAGCAGCCAAGGGGGTTCTGAAGCTTTCTTT

size: .
D: TRBD2
V: TRBV6-5
J: TRBJ2-1
CDR3: CASKPSGSSYNEQFF
DNA: TGTGCCAGCAAACCTAGCGGGAGTTCCTACAATGAGCAGTTCTTC

size: once
D: TRBD1
V: TRBV9
J: TRBJ1-1
CDR3: CASTRAQGGAEAFF
DNA: TGTGCCAGCACGAGGGCCCAGGGGGGAGCTGAAGCTTTCTTT

size: once
D: TRBD2
V: TRBV3-1/TRBV3-2
J: TRBJ2-1
CDR3: CASSQVGTSYNEQFF
DNA: TGTGCCAGCAGCCAAGTTGGGACTAGTTACAATGAGCAGTTCTTC

size: .
D: TRBD2
V: TRBV28
J: TRBJ2-3
CDR3: CASSIPRGVTGTDTQYF
DNA: TGTGCCAGCAGTATCCCGCGGGGGGTTACGGGCACAGATACGCAGTATTTT

size: .
D: TRBD1
V: TRBV11-2
J: TRBJ1-4
CDR3: CASSLQGTVATNEKLFF
DNA: TGTGCCAGCAGCTTACAGGGGACAGTTGCAACTAATGAAAAACTGTTTTTT

size: .
D: .
V: TRBV6-1
J: TRBJ1-1
CDR3: CASSERTPNTEAFF
DNA: TGTGCCAGCAGTGAACGGACACCGAACACTGAAGCTTTCTTT

size: .
D: .
V: TRBV19
J: TRBJ2-7
CDR3: CASSIEQGSAYEQYF
DNA: TGTGCCAGTAGTATAGAACAGGGTAGTGCCTACGAGCAGTACTTC

size: .
D: .
V: TRBV11-2
J: TRBJ2-3
CDR3: CASSLGGETASTDTQYF
DNA: TGTGCCAGCAGCTTAGGAGGCGAGACCGCTAGCACAGATACGCAGTATTTT

size: once
D: TRBD2
V: TRBV7-9
J: TRBJ2-3
CDR3: CASSPGLAGVGTDTQYF
DNA: TGTGCCAGCAGCCCGGGACTAGCGGGAGTTGGCACAGATACGCAGTATTTT

size: .
D: .
V: TRBV3-1/TRBV3-2
J: TRBJ1-1
CDR3: CASSPGQANTEAFF
DNA: TGTGCCAGCAGCCCTGGACAAGCGAACACTGAAGCTTTCTTT

size: .
D: TRBD1
V: TRBV7-3
J: TRBJ1-2
CDR3: CASSLNGQGNYGYTF
DNA: TGTGCCAGCAGCTTGAATGGACAGGGAAACTATGGCTACACCTTC

size: once
D: .
V: TRBV5-1
J: TRBJ2-2
CDR3: CASSERPATGELFF
DNA: TGCGCCAGCAGTGAGCGGCCAGCCACCGGGGAGCTGTTTTTT

size: once
D: .
V: TRBV3-1/TRBV3-2
J: TRBJ2-3
CDR3: CASSPHKTTGLTDTQYF
DNA: TGTGCCAGCAGCCCACACAAGACGACAGGACTCACAGATACGCAGTATTTT

size: .
D: .
V: TRBV19
J: TRBJ1-1
CDR3: CASSIEEGREAFF
DNA: TGTGCCAGTAGTATAGAGGAGGGGCGAGAAGCTTTCTTT

size: .
D: .
V: TRBV29-1
J: TRBJ2-2
CDR3: CSLETNTGELFF
DNA: TGCAGCCTCGAGACGAACACCGGGGAGCTGTTTTTT

size: .
D: TRBD1
V: TRBV30
J: TRBJ1-6
CDR3: CAWRGQGYSPLHF
DNA: TGTGCCTGGAGGGGACAGGGGTATTCACCCCTCCACTTT